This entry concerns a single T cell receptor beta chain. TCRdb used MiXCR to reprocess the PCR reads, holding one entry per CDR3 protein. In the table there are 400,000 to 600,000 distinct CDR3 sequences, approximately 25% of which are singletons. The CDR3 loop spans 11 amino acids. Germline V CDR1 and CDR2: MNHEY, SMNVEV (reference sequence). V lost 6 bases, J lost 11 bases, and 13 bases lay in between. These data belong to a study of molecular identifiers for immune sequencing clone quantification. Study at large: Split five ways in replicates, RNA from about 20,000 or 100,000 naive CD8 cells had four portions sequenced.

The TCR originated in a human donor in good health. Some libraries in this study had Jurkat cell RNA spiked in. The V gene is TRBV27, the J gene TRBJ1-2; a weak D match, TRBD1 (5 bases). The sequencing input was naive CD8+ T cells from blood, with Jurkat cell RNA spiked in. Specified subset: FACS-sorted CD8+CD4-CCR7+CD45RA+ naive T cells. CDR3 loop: CASSGGAVYTF. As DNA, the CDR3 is TGTGCCAGCAGCGGAGGGGCTGTATACACCTTC.